This entry lists 4 T cell receptor beta chains sequenced from one sample in a study of cytomegalovirus exposure and HLA in healthy donors (dated by TCRdb to 2016 to 2017). The library was obtained by the immunoSEQ multiplex PCR assay. For the multiplex PCR, a mixture combining 60 forward primers for TCR Vbeta segments and 13 reverse primers for TCR Jbeta segments was used. This is the immuneACCESS table as TCRdb keeps it, with only in-frame sequences that have V and J called. A part of the clones is gone; compared with another copy, unresolved V genes explain less than half, and the rest is unexplained. This sample's listing comprises 93,000 or so clones. Clones ranked in the top ten supply approximately 3.7% of the sample. The material sequenced was PBMCs. These receptors were obtained from a man aged 40-55 years in good health and CMV-seronegative.

The chain is built from TRBV18 and TRBJ1-4, with D hard to call. Germline assignment: CDR1 KGHSH and CDR2 LQKENI. Deletions cut 6 bases from V and 8 bases from J, with 16 bases between. The CDR3 totals 14 residues. The chain's CDR3 is CASSPNRGREKLFF. In nucleotides, the CDR3 is TGTGCCAGCTCCCCGAATCGGGGTCGGGAAAAACTGTTTTTT.

The gene calls are TRBV19 and TRBJ2-3; possible D gene TRBD1, 5 bases. The CDR3 sequence is 11 residues long. The germline V and J ends were trimmed by 3 bases and 9 bases, with 7 bases remaining between them. The V gene's germline CDR1 is LNHDA and CDR2 SQIVND (reference sequence). The CDR3 spells CASSIQGTQYF. For the CDR3, the DNA is TGTGCCAGTAGTATCCAGGGAACGCAGTATTTT.

The genes are TRBV5-6 and TRBJ1-4; 8 nucleotides agree with TRBD1. CDR3 size: 16 residues. The junction had 13 bases not matched to a gene; V was cut back by 4 bases and J by 8 bases. Germline-derived CDR1 and CDR2 are SGHDT and YYEEEE. DNA of the CDR3: TGTGCCAGCAGCATGAGTACAGGGGGAGATTGGGAAAAACTGTTTTTT. This sequence encodes CASSMSTGGDWEKLFF.

The CDR3 sequence is CASSPGTSERSYNEQFF. Written as DNA, the CDR3 is TGCGCCAGCAGTCCCGGGACTAGCGAGCGCTCCTACAATGAGCAGTTCTTC. V is TRBV4-3 and J is TRBJ2-1; 10 bases map to TRBD2. Per germline, CDR1 LGHNA and CDR2 YSLEER. Trimming removed 6 bases from V and 0 bases from J; junction bases left unmatched: 8. CDR3 length: 17 amino acids.